Detailed here is one TCR beta chain. A junction end diverges from the germline sequence, so it may reflect a read error. This specimen belongs to a study of blood T cell repertoires in COVID-19. The CDR3 has 14 amino acids. CDR1 is SGHDT and CDR2 is YYEEEE in the germline V gene. Clones were read by immunoSEQ multiplex PCR, and TCRdb kept only the in-frame ones, dropping some. The table lists some 300,000 clones, approximately 84% of them singletons. Clinical history as reported by participants underpinned cohort assignment. This receptor was obtained from a man aged 25-45 years who had recovered from COVID-19. The chain carries TRBV5-6 and TRBJ2-5, with TRBD2 identical over 11 bases. Sample: PBMCs or T cells enriched from blood (not recorded which). CDR3 loop: CASSLGLAGHHPDF. The CDR3 coding sequence is TGTGCCAGCAGCTTGGGACTAGCGGGACACCATCCCGACTTC.